The rows below give T cell receptor beta chains drawn from one sample of a study of CD8 T cells in ankylosing spondylitis. TCRdb independently ran MiXCR on the 5' RACE reads; one entry per CDR3 protein. The table shows 250,000 to 350,000 distinct CDR3 sequences, with 20% occurring only once. Sample: blood, either unsorted or a sorted T cell fraction (not recorded which). The receptors originated from a male donor with ankylosing spondylitis or in good health (not recorded which). The CDR3 runs from the conserved cysteine through the conserved F or W. A D gene is named only where the DNA matches it firmly. Not every row has a clone size; where given, it reads once, few, many or a size class.

TGCGCCAGTCAAGGGGCCGACAATGAGCAGTTCTTC	CASQGADNEQFF	few	.	TRBV5-1	TRBJ2-1	12
TGTGCCAGCAGCCAGCAGGGGGTTTACTCTGGGGCCAACGTCCTGACTTTC	CASSQQGVYSGANVLTF	.	TRBD1	TRBV5-8	TRBJ2-6	17
TGTGCCAGCAGTACTAGACTTGGCACTGAAGCTTTCTTT	CASSTRLGTEAFF	many	.	TRBV6-5	TRBJ1-1	13
TGCAGTGCTAGAGGGGGGGCTGGAGATACGCAGTATTTT	CSARGGAGDTQYF	few	.	TRBV20-1	TRBJ2-3	13
TGTGCCAGCAGTTACGAGGGATCACCCCTCCACTTT	CASSYEGSPLHF	few	.	TRBV12-3/TRBV12-4	TRBJ1-6	12
TGCGCCAGCAGTGATTGGGCGGAGAATTCACCCCTCCACTTT	CASSDWAENSPLHF	.	.	TRBV10-2	TRBJ1-6	14
TGTGCCATCAGTGCTTCTAGCGCAGATACGCAGTATTTT	CAISASSADTQYF	few	.	TRBV10-3	TRBJ2-3	13
TGTGCCAGCAGCCCGCACATGAACACTGAAGCTTTCTTT	CASSPHMNTEAFF	.	.	TRBV14	TRBJ1-1	13
TGTGCCAGCAGCTCGGGACAGAATGGTGGGACCCAGTACTTC	CASSSGQNGGTQYF	.	TRBD1	TRBV7-3	TRBJ2-5	14
TGTGCCAGCAGTTTGGCCTACAGGGGAAACACTGAAGCTTTCTTT	CASSLAYRGNTEAFF	few	TRBD1	TRBV28	TRBJ1-1	15
TGCGCCAGCGGGGACTTGGGCGTGGATGTTGGTTCACCCCTCCACTTT	CASGDLGVDVGSPLHF	many	.	TRBV5-1	TRBJ1-6	16
TGTGCCAGCAGCGTGACTAGCGCCAACAATGAGCAGTTCTTC	CASSVTSANNEQFF	.	TRBD2	TRBV9	TRBJ2-1	14
TGCGCCAGCAGCTGGGGATCCGGCGGGGGGTTTGGTGAGCAGTTCTTC	CASSWGSGGGFGEQFF	.	TRBD2	TRBV5-1	TRBJ2-1	16
TGTGCCAGCAGTGAACAGGACCTTATGAACACTGAAGCTTTCTTT	CASSEQDLMNTEAFF	many	.	TRBV6-1	TRBJ1-1	15
TGTGCCAGCAGCCAAGGTAGCGGACGAAGGGAAGATACGCAGTATTTT	CASSQGSGRREDTQYF	many	.	TRBV4-2	TRBJ2-3	16
TGTGCCAGCAGTCCTAGCGGGAGGTCCGATACGCAGTATTTT	CASSPSGRSDTQYF	.	TRBD2	TRBV3-1	TRBJ2-3	14
TGCAGTGCTAGTAGGGCCGGAAGCAATCAGCCCCAGCATTTT	CSASRAGSNQPQHF	few	.	TRBV20-1	TRBJ1-5	14
TGTGCCAGCAGCTTGGTTGGGATCGGAGAGACCCAGTACTTC	CASSLVGIGETQYF	few	.	TRBV5-4	TRBJ2-5	14
TGCAGTGCTAGTGTACAGGGGGCATTGAACACTGAAGCTTTCTTT	CSASVQGALNTEAFF	many	TRBD1	TRBV20-1	TRBJ1-1	15
TGTGCCAGCAACAGCATTAAGTTGGGGGAGCTGTTTTTT	CASNSIKLGELFF	.	.	TRBV6-1	TRBJ2-2	13
TGTGCCAGCAGCGTAGTGGCTAGCGGGAATGAGCAGTTCTTC	CASSVVASGNEQFF	few	TRBD2	TRBV9	TRBJ2-1	14
TGTGCCAGCAGTTACTCGACAGGGGCGGGTGGGACAGATACGCAGTATTTT	CASSYSTGAGGTDTQYF	.	TRBD1	TRBV6-5	TRBJ2-3	17
TGCGCCAGCAGCTCCAGCGGGACATACACAGATACGCAGTATTTT	CASSSSGTYTDTQYF	few	.	TRBV5-1	TRBJ2-3	15
TGTGCCAGCAGCTTCACAGGTTCTCGCACAGATACGCAGTATTTT	CASSFTGSRTDTQYF	few	.	TRBV5-6	TRBJ2-3	15
TGCGCCAGCAGCTTGCTAGACAGCGGGGAGACCCAGTACTTC	CASSLLDSGETQYF	many	.	TRBV5-1	TRBJ2-5	14
TGTGCCAGCAGTTTAAGTACAGCCACGAACACCGGGGAGCTGTTTTTT	CASSLSTATNTGELFF	few	.	TRBV27	TRBJ2-2	16
TGTGCCAGCAGCTCTGCACAGGGGGCAGGGGAGCAGTTCTTC	CASSSAQGAGEQFF	few	TRBD1	TRBV7-2	TRBJ2-1	14
TGCGCCAGCAGCTTGTCTGGTAGGACCTCGCTGGACTATGGCTACACCTTC	CASSLSGRTSLDYGYTF	.	.	TRBV5-1	TRBJ1-2	17
TGTGCCAGCAGCCCACAGGGTATTAATCAGCCCCAGCATTTT	CASSPQGINQPQHF	many	.	TRBV5-5	TRBJ1-5	14
TGTGCCAGCAGCCAAGAACAGGGTCCTTTTTCGAACACCGGGGAGCTGTTTTTT	CASSQEQGPFSNTGELFF	few	.	TRBV4-2	TRBJ2-2	18
TGTGCCAGCAGCTTATCTGCGGCAAGTGACAATGAGCAGTTCTTC	CASSLSAASDNEQFF	.	.	TRBV7-9	TRBJ2-1	15
TGTGCCAGCAGTTACCAGCCGGGACAGGGGATTCATGGCTACACCTTC	CASSYQPGQGIHGYTF	.	TRBD1	TRBV6-5	TRBJ1-2	16
TGCAGCGTGGGGACAGGGAGTAGCAATCAGCCCCAGCATTTT	CSVGTGSSNQPQHF	.	TRBD1	TRBV29-1	TRBJ1-5	14
TGCGCCAGCAGCTTGGCCCAAAGCCCTGGGGCCAACGTCCTGACTTTC	CASSLAQSPGANVLTF	few	.	TRBV5-1	TRBJ2-6	16
TGTGCCAGCAGTTTAGTCTTAGCGGGTGGCTACACCTTC	CASSLVLAGGYTF	few	.	TRBV12-3/TRBV12-4	TRBJ1-2	13
TGTGCCAGCAGCTTAGGGACCGCGGGGACTGGAAACACCATATATTTT	CASSLGTAGTGNTIYF	few	.	TRBV7-8	TRBJ1-3	16
TGTGCCACCAGCAAAGGGGAAAGGTTTCAGCCCCAGCATTTT	CATSKGERFQPQHF	.	.	TRBV15	TRBJ1-5	14
TGTGCCAGCAGTTTCGAAATGAACACTGAAGCTTTCTTT	CASSFEMNTEAFF	.	.	TRBV12-3/TRBV12-4	TRBJ1-1	13
TGTGCCAGTAGATTACAGGGGGCCAATCAGCCCCAGCATTTT	CASRLQGANQPQHF	.	TRBD1	TRBV19	TRBJ1-5	14
TGTGCTAGCAGCTTAGCGCCAGGGCGTAGCACCGGGGAGCTGTTTTTT	CASSLAPGRSTGELFF	few	.	TRBV7-7	TRBJ2-2	16
TGCGCCAGCAGCTTGTCTACAGGCACAGATACGCAGTATTTT	CASSLSTGTDTQYF	many	.	TRBV5-1	TRBJ2-3	14
TGTGCCAGCAGTTTATCCAGGCCCCTTAGCACAGATACGCAGTATTTT	CASSLSRPLSTDTQYF	few	.	TRBV12-3/TRBV12-4	TRBJ2-3	16
TGCTGTCTACGGAATGGAGATACGCAGTATTTT	CCLRNGDTQYF	.	.	TRBV29-1	TRBJ2-3	11
TGTGCCAGCAGCCAACAGGGGGACGTGACCGGGGAGCTGTTTTTT	CASSQQGDVTGELFF	.	TRBD1	TRBV3-1	TRBJ2-2	15
TGCAGTGCTAACCGACGGCCCAGCAACATGAACACTGAAGCTTTCTTT	CSANRRPSNMNTEAFF	.	.	TRBV20-1	TRBJ1-1	16
TGTGCCAGCAGCTTAGGGGGACTAGCCACAGATACGCAGTATTTT	CASSLGGLATDTQYF	many	TRBD2	TRBV7-6	TRBJ2-3	15
TGTGCCAGCAGCTTGCTGGATTCACCCCTCCACTTT	CASSLLDSPLHF	many	.	TRBV5-5	TRBJ1-6	12
TGTGCCAGCAGTCTGAACCAACTAGCGGGACTAGATACGCAGTATTTT	CASSLNQLAGLDTQYF	.	TRBD2	TRBV27	TRBJ2-3	16
TGTGCCAGCAGCTTAGTCACGGGCCCACCAAGGGATGATGAGCAGTTCTTC	CASSLVTGPPRDDEQFF	.	.	TRBV7-8	TRBJ2-1	17
TGTGCCAGCAGCGTAGGGGTAGCGGGGCACAATGAGCAGTTCTTC	CASSVGVAGHNEQFF	many	TRBD2	TRBV9	TRBJ2-1	15
TGTGCCAGCACCCAACAGAGCTCTAGGGAGACCCAGTACTTC	CASTQQSSRETQYF	once	.	TRBV28	TRBJ2-5	14
.	CSAGVASGSYF	.	.	TRBV20-1	TRBJ2-4	11
TGCAGTGCTCCGACAGGGGGGGGTTGGGGAGAGACCCAGTACTTC	CSAPTGGGWGETQYF	.	TRBD1	TRBV20-1	TRBJ2-5	15
TGTGCCAGCAGCTCTTACTCTGGGGCCAACGTCCTGACTTTC	CASSSYSGANVLTF	.	.	TRBV7-9	TRBJ2-6	14